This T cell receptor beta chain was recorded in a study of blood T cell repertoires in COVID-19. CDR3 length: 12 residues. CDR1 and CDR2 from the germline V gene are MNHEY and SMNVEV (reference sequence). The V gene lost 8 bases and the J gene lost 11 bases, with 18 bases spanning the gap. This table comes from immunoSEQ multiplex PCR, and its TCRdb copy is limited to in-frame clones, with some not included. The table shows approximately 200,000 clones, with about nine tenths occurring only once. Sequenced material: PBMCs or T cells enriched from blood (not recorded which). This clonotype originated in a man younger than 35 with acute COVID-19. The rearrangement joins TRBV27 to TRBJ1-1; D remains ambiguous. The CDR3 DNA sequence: TGTGCCAGCTCCGACTCAGCTGGGGAGGCTTTCTTT. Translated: CASSDSAGEAFF.